This TCR beta chain derives from a study of control samples from healthy donors and cancer patients. CDR1 SEHNR and CDR2 FQNEAQ come from the germline V gene (reference sequence). Trimming shortened V by 5 bases and J by 1 base, and 16 bases separated the two germline ends. The CDR3 consists of 16 residues. Assay: immunoSEQ multiplex PCR; the TCRdb copy retains only in-frame clones and omits some. The data contain some 150,000 clones, nearly 95% of them seen just once; the ten biggest clones take up over 2%. This clone has only one observation. The chain recombines TRBV7-9 with TRBJ2-3, with D perhaps matching TRBD1 or TRBD2 (5 bases each). Sequenced sample: blood. This TCR came from a man between 50 and 59 years old in good health. Here the CDR3 DNA reads TGTGCCAGCAGCCCCCGGGGCTATACGGGCACAGATACGCAGTATTTT. Translated: CASSPRGYTGTDTQYF. Full variable domain (missing parts from reference TRBV7-9 and TRBJ2-3): DTGVSQNPRHKITKRGQNVTFRCDPISEHNRLYWYRQTLGQGPEFLTYFQNEAQLEKSRLLSDRFSAERPKGSFSTLEIQRTEQGDSAMYLCASSPRGYTGTDTQYFGPGTRLTVL.